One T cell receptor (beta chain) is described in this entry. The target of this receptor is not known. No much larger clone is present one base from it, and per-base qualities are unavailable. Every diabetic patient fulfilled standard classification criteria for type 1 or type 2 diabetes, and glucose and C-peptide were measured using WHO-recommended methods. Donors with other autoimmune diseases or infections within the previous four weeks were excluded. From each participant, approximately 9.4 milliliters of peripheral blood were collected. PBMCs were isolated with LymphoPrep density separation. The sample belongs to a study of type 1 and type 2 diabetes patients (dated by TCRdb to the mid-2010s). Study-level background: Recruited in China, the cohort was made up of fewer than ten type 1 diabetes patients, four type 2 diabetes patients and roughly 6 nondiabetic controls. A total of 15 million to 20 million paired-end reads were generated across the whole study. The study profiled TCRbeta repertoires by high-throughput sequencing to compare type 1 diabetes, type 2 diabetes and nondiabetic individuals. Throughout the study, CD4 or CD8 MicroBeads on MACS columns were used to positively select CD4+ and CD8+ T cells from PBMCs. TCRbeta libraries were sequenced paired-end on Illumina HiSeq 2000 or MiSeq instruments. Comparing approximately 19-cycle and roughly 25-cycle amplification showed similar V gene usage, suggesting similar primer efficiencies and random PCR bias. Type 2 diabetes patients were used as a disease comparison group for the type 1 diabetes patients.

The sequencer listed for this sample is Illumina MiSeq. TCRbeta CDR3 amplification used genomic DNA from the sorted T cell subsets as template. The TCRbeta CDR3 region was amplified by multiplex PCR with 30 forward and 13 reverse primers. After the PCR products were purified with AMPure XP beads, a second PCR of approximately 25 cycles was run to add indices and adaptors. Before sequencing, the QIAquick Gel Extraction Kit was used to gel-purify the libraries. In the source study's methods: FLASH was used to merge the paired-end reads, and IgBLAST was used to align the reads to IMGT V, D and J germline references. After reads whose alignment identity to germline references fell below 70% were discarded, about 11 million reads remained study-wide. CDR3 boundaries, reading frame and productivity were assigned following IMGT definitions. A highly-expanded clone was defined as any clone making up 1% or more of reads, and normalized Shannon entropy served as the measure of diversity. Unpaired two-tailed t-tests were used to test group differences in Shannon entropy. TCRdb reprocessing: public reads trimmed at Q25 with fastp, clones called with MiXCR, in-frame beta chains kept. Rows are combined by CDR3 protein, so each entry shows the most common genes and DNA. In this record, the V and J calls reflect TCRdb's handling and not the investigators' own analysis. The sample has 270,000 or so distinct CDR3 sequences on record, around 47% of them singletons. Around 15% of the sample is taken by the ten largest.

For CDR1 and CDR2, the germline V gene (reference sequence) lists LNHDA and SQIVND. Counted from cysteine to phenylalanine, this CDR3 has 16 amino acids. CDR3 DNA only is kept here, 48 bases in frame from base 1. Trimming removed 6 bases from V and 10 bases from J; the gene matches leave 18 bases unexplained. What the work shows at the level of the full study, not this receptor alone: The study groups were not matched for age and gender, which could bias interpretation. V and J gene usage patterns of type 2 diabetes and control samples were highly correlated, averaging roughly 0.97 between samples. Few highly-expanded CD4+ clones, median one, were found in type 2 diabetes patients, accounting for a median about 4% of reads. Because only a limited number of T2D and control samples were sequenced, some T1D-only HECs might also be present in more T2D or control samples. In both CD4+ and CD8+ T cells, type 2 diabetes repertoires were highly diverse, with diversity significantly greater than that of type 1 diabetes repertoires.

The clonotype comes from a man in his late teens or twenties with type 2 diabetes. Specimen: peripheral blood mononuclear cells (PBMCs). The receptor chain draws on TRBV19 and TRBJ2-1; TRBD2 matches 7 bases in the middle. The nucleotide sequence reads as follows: TGTGCCAGTAGCACCGGGACTAACCCCTCGTTCGACGAGCAGTTCTTC. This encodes CASSTGTNPSFDEQFF.